The rows below give T cell receptor beta chains drawn from one sample of a study of CD8 T cells in Susac syndrome. MiXCR, run by TCRdb on the immunoSEQ multiplex PCR reads, gives a single entry per CDR3 protein. The data contain about 190,000 distinct CDR3 sequences, approximately 94% of them singletons. Sequencing was done on a sample of CD4+ T cells from PBMCs. The receptor source for this set is a human donor in good health. CDR3s leave out the opening cysteine and the closing phenylalanine or tryptophan.

j_call: TRBJ1-6; v_call: TRBV25-1; cdr3_aa: ASSDPQGSYNSPLH
j_call: TRBJ2-5; v_call: TRBV5-1; cdr3_aa: ASSPLAGNQETQY
j_call: TRBJ1-3; v_call: TRBV29-1; cdr3_aa: SGRKDGTGNTIY
j_call: TRBJ2-5; v_call: TRBV7-9; cdr3_aa: ASSLGSPQETQY
j_call: TRBJ2-5; v_call: TRBV28; cdr3_aa: ASSALRGRDQETQY
j_call: TRBJ2-7; v_call: TRBV25-1; cdr3_aa: ASSVGPPNDEQY
j_call: TRBJ1-2; v_call: TRBV6-5; cdr3_aa: ASSYRVSYGYT
j_call: TRBJ2-5; v_call: TRBV23-1; cdr3_aa: ASQHPTGWVFQETQY
j_call: TRBJ2-5; v_call: TRBV6-5; cdr3_aa: ASSYRTPLLGETQY
j_call: TRBJ1-1; v_call: TRBV18; cdr3_aa: ASSLTLQGGDTEAF
j_call: TRBJ2-5; v_call: TRBV3-1; cdr3_aa: ASSQDPLAGRETQY